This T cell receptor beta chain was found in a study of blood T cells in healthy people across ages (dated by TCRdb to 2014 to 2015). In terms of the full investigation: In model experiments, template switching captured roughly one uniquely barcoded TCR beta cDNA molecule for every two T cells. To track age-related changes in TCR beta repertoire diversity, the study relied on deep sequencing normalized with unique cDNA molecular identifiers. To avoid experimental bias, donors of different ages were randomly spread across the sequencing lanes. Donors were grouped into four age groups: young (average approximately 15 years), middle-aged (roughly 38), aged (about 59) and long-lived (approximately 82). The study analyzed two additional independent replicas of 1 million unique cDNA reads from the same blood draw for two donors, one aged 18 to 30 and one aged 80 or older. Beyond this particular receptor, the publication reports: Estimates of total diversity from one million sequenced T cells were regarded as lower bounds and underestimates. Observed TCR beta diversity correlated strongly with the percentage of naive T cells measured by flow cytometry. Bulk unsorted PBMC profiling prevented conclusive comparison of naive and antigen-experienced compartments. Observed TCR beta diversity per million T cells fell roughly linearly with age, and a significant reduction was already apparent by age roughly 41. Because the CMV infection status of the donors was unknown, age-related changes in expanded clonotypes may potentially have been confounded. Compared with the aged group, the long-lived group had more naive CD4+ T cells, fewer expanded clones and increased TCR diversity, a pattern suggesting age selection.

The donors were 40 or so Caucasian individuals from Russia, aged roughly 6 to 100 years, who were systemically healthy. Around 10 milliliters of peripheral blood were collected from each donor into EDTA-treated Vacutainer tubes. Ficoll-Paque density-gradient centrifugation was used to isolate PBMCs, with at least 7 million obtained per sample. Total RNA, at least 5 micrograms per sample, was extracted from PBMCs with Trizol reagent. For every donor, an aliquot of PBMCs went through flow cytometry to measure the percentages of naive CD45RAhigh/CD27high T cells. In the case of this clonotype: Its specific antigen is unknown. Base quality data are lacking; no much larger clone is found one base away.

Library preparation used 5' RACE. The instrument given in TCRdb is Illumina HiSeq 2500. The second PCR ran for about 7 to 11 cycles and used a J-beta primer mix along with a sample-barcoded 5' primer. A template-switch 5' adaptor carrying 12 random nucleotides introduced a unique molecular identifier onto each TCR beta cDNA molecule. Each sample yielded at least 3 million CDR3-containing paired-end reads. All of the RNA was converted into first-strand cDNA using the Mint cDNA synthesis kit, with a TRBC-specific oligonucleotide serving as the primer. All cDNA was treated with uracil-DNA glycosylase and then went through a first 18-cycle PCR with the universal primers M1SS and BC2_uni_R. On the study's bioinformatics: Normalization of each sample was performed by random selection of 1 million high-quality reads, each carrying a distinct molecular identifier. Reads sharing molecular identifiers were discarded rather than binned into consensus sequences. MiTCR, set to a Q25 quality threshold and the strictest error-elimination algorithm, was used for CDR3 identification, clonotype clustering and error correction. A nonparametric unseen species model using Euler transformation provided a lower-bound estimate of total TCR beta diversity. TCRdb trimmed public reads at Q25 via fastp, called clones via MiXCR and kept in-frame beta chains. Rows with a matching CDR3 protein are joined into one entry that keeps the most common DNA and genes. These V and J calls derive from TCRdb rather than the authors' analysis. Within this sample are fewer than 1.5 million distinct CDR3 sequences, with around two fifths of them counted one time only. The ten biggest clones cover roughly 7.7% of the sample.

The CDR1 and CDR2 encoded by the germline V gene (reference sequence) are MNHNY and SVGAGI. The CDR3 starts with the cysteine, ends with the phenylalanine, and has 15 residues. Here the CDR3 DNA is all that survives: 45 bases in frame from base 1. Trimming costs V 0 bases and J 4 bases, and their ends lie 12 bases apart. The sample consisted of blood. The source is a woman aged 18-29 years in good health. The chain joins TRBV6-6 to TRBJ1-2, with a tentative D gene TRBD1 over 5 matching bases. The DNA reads TGTGCCAGCAGTTACTCGGGAGGGGCCCTCTATGGCTACACCTTC. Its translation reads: CASSYSGGALYGYTF.